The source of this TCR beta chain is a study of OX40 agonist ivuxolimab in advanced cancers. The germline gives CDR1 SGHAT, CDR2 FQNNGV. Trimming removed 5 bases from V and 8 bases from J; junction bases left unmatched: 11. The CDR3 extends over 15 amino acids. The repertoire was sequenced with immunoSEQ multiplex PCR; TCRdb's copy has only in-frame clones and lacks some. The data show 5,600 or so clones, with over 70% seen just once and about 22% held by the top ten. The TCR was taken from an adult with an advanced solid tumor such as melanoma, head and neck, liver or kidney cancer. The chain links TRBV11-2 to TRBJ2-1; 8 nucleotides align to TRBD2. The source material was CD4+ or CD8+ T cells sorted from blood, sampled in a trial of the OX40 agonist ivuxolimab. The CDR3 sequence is CASSGPGLGKYEQFF. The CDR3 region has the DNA TGTGCCAGCAGCGGACCGGGACTAGGGAAGTATGAGCAGTTCTTC.